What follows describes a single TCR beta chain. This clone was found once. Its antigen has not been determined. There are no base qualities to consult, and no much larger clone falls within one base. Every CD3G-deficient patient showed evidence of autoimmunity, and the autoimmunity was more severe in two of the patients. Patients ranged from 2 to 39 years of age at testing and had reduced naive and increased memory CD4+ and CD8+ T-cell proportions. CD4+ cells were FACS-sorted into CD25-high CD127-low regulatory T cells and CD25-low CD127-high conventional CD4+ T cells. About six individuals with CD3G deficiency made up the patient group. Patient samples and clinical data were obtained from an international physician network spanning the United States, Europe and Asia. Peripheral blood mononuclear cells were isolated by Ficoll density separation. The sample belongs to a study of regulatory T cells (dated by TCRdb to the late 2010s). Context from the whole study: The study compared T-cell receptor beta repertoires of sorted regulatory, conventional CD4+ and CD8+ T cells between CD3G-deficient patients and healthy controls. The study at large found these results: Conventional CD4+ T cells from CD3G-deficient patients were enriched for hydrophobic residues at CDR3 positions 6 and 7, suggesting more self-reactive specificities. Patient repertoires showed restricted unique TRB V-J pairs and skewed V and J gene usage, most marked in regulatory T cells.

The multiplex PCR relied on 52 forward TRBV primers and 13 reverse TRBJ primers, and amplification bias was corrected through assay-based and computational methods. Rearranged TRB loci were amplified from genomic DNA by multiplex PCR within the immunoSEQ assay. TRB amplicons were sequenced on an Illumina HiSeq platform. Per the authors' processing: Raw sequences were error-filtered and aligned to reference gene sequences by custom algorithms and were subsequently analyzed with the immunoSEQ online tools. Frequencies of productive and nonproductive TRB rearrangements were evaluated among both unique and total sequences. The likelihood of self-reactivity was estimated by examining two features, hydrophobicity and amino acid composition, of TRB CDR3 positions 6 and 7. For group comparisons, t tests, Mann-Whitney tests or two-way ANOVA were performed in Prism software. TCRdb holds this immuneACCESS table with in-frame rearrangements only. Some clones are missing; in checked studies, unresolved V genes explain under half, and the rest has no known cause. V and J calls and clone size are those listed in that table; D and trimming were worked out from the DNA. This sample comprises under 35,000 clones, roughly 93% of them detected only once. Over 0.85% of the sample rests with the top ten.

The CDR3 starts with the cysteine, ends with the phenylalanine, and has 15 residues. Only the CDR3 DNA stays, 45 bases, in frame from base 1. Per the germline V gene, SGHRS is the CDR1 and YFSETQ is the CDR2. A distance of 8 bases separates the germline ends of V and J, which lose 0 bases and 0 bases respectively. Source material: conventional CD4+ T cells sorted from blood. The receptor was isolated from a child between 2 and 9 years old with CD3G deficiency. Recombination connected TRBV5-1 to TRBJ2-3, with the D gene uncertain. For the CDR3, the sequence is CASSLGPTSTDTQYF. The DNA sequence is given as TGCGCCAGCAGCTTGGGGCCCACTAGCACAGATACGCAGTATTTT.